This T cell receptor beta chain came from a study of shared clonotypes between healthy human individuals. Using immunoSEQ multiplex PCR, the repertoire was profiled, and TCRdb retains in-frame clones only, with some absent. The sample includes around 1.1 million clones, approximately 77% seen only once; the top ten take roughly 0.82%. Germline trimming cut 6 bases from V and 4 bases from J; bases unmatched to any gene: 8. The germline gives CDR1 ENHRY, CDR2 SYGVKD. The length of the CDR3 is 15 residues. The sequenced material came from memory CD4+ T cells from PBMCs. Specified subset: CD45RA-negative fraction. The receptor was isolated from a man aged 18 to 30 in good health. Some clones in this sample may be carry-over from other donors' samples. V is TRBV10-3 and J is TRBJ1-1; TRBD1 matches 10 bases. DNA of the CDR3: TGTGCCATCAGGGGGGGACAGGGGACGTTCACTGAAGCTTTCTTT. Translation gives CAIRGGQGTFTEAFF.